This is a list of T cell receptor beta chains from one sample in a study of T cells in Graves' hyperthyroidism and ophthalmopathy. TCRdb recomputed calls from the multiplex PCR reads with MiXCR, one row per CDR3 protein. Here the sample spans about 270,000 distinct CDR3 sequences, about 15% being singletons. The sequenced material came from blood. The receptors stem from a woman in her forties or fifties with Graves' hyperthyroidism that later progressed to Graves' ophthalmopathy. CDR3s include the opening cysteine and the closing phenylalanine or tryptophan. The D gene is left open where the match is weak. For some rows the clone size is stated as once, few or many, or as a class when expanded; others skip it.

>TRBV2|NA|12|TRBD1|TRBJ1-1
TGTGCCAGCAATGGACAGGCGGGGGAAGCTTTCTTT
CASNGQAGEAFF
>TRBV28|many|14|TRBD1|TRBJ1-5
TGTGCCAGCAGTTCCTCAACAGGGGATCGTCCCCAGCATTTT
CASSSSTGDRPQHF
>TRBV6-5|few|14|NA|TRBJ1-2
TGTGCCAGCAGTTACGGCAGCGAGACTAATGGCTACACCTTC
CASSYGSETNGYTF
>TRBV7-6|NA|14|TRBD1|TRBJ1-2
TGTGCCAGCAGCCCGGGACAGGGTTATAGGGGCTACACCTTC
CASSPGQGYRGYTF
>TRBV2|many|15|NA|TRBJ1-1
TGTGCCAGCAGTTTTGTTTTAACAGGGCGAACTGAAGCTTTCTTT
CASSFVLTGRTEAFF
>TRBV28|many|16|NA|TRBJ1-3
TGTGCCAGCAGTTTATCGGGGGAACTCTCTGGAAACACCATATATTTT
CASSLSGELSGNTIYF
>TRBV20-1|many|12|NA|TRBJ2-3
TGCAGTGCTAGGGTAGGGGGAGATACGCAGTATTTT
CSARVGGDTQYF
>TRBV7-9|many|14|TRBD1|TRBJ1-6
TGTGCCAGCAGCCGTTCGACAGGGGATTCACCCCTCCACTTT
CASSRSTGDSPLHF
>TRBV9|many|13|NA|TRBJ1-1
TGTGCCAGCAGCGTAGAACCGAACACTGAAGCTTTCTTT
CASSVEPNTEAFF
>TRBV28|NA|12|NA|TRBJ2-7
TGTGCCAGCAGTGCGGACTGGTACGAGCAGTACTTC
CASSADWYEQYF
>TRBV13|few|16|NA|TRBJ2-7
TGTGCCAGCAGCTTAGAAATGGGACGGCACTCCTACGAGCAGTACTTC
CASSLEMGRHSYEQYF
>TRBV9|few|15|NA|TRBJ2-4
TGTGCCAGCAGCGTAGAAGGAAACGCCAAAAACATTCAGTACTTC
CASSVEGNAKNIQYF
>TRBV7-3|NA|13|NA|TRBJ2-5
TGTGCCAGCAGCTTACAGGTTTCAGAGACCCAGTACTTC
CASSLQVSETQYF
>TRBV5-1|many|13|NA|TRBJ2-7
TGCGCCAGCAGCAGGGAACTAGCCTACGAGCAGTACTTC
CASSRELAYEQYF
>TRBV12-3/TRBV12-4|NA|15|NA|TRBJ2-7
TGTGCCAGCAGTGAGTGGGCAGGATCCTCCTACGAGCAGTACTTC
CASSEWAGSSYEQYF
>TRBV27|few|15|TRBD1|TRBJ1-3
TGTGCCAGCAGTCCCGGACAGGGTTTGGTGGACACCATATATTTT
CASSPGQGLVDTIYF
>TRBV5-4|few|14|NA|TRBJ2-5
TGTGCCAGCAGCCCTGGGACCGGCGGGGAGACCCAGTACTTC
CASSPGTGGETQYF
>TRBV5-1|many|17|TRBD2|TRBJ2-7
TGCGCCAGCAGCTTGGGCGGACTAGCGGGAGGGCCGGGCGAGCAGTACTTC
CASSLGGLAGGPGEQYF
>TRBV5-1|NA|23|NA|TRBJ1-4
TGCGCCAGCAGTGAATACGACGGGAGCCAATTCGGGTCCGGGAATCATGCTAATGAAAAACTGTTTTTT
CASSEYDGSQFGSGNHANEKLFF
>TRBV9|many|15|TRBD2|TRBJ2-3
TGTGCCAGCAGCGGTAGCGGGAGAAGCACAGATACGCAGTATTTT
CASSGSGRSTDTQYF
>TRBV20-1|many|16|TRBD2|TRBJ2-3
TGCAGTGCTAGAGATCACCTAGCGGGAGACACAGATACGCAGTATTTT
CSARDHLAGDTDTQYF
>TRBV2|many|12|NA|TRBJ1-6
TGTGCCAGCAGTGTCGGGGATGCACCCCTCCACTTT
CASSVGDAPLHF